The 5 T cell receptor beta chains listed next were all sequenced from one sample in a study of T cells in Graves' hyperthyroidism and ophthalmopathy. The CDR3 regions of TCR beta were amplified from RNA transcripts. The HTBI primer set was used in a first-round RT-PCR of the TCR CDR3. Each CDR3 protein is one row after TCRdb ran MiXCR on the multiplex PCR reads. The top ten clones hold about 8.2% of a sample with about 560,000 distinct CDR3 sequences, 46% of them seen once. Sample: peripheral blood or thyroid tissue (not recorded which). These receptors were obtained from a young woman with Graves' hyperthyroidism.

The rearrangement links TRBV6-1 to TRBJ2-3; unclear D gene. Germline V CDR1 and CDR2: MNHNS, SASEGT. Between the trimmed V and J ends, which lost 3 bases and 1 base, there was a span of 8 bases. The CDR3 sequence is 14 residues long. CDR3 region: CASSDGRGTDTQYF. CDR3 coding DNA: TGTGCCAGCAGTGATGGCCGGGGCACAGATACGCAGTATTTT.

This chain joins TRBV24-1 and TRBJ2-7; D is possibly TRBD1 (6 bases). Germline CDR1 is KGHDR and CDR2 is SFDVKD. V lost 12 bases, J lost 4 bases, and 21 bases lay in between. The CDR3 totals 14 residues. CDR3 coding DNA: TGTGCCCCCCCCGGGACACCGGATTCTTACGAGCAGTACTTC. This sequence encodes CAPPGTPDSYEQYF.

As DNA, the CDR3 is TGTGCCAGCAGCCAAGGTCCAGGGCTTGCCTATGGCTACACCTTC. Protein product: CASSQGPGLAYGYTF. The V and J genes are TRBV12-3 or TRBV12-4 and TRBJ1-2, with a weak D call TRBD1 (5 bases). V lost 6 bases to trimming and J lost 4 bases, with 18 bases between them. The CDR3 runs 15 residues.

The rearrangement links TRBV12-3 or TRBV12-4 to TRBJ1-2; D uncertain. Trimming shortened V by 1 base and J by 1 base, and 7 bases separated the two germline ends. CDR3 length equals 14 residues. The CDR3 loop is CASSLGWYNYGYTF. The CDR3 coding sequence is TGTGCCAGCAGTTTAGGGTGGTATAACTATGGCTACACCTTC.

This clonotype showed up just once. This chain links TRBV29-1 with TRBJ2-7; 11 bases agree with TRBD2. The CDR3 runs 13 residues. Germline V lookup: CDR1 SQVTM, CDR2 ANQGSEA. V gave up 7 bases and J gave up 5 bases; unmatched junction bases: 7. CDR3 amino acids: CSALAGGTDEQYF. CDR3 in DNA: TGCAGCGCCTTAGCGGGAGGGACCGACGAGCAGTACTTC.